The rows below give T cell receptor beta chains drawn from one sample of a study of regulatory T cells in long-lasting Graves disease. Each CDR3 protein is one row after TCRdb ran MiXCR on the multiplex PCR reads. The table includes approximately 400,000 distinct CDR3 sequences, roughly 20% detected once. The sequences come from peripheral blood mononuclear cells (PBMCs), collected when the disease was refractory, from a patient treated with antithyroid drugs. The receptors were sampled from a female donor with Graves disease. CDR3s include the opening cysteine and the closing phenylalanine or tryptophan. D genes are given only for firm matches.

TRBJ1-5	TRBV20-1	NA	CSARDYQGPQPQHF
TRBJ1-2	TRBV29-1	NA	CSVETGYGYTF
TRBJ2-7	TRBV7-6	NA	CASSLASTDLYYEQYF
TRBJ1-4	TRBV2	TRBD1	CASTRTGGEKLFF
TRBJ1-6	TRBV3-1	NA	CASSQFPGPSSDSPLHF
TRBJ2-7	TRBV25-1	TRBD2	CASSALPLAGGIYEQYF
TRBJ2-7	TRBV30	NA	CAWSWGASYEQYF
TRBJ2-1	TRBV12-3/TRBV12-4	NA	CASSLVGNEQFF
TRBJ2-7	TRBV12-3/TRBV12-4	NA	CASSPGMGEQYF
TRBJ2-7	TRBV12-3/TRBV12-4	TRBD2	CASSLAPSGSRFEQYF
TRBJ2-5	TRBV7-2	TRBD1	CASSLALGQGIETQYF
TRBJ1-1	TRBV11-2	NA	CASSPALEAFF
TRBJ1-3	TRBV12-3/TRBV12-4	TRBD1	CAIPQGAYAGNTIYF
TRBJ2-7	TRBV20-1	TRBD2	CSAQGLAASYEQYF
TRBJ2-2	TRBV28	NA	CASSIPGELFF
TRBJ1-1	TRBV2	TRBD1	CASSRQGSYNTEAFF
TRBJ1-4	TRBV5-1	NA	CASSWGNEKLFF
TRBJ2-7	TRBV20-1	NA	CSVSTTQYEQYF
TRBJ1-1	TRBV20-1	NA	CSARTVITEAFF
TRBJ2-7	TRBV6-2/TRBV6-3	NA	CASSYRREQYF
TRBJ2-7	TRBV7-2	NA	CASSTAPAPPYEQYF
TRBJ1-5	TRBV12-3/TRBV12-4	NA	CASSSGTRPQHF
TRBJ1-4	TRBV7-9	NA	CASCLSDEKLFF
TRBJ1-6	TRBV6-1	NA	CASSIRSSYNSPLHF
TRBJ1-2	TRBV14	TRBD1	CASSRTGVWDYGYTF
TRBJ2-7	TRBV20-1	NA	CSAGGQELYEQYF
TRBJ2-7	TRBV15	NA	CATSRDIYYEQYF
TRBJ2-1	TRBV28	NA	CASSSSPPEDEQFF
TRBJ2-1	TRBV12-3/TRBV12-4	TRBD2	CASSLAGQNEQFF
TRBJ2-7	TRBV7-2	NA	CASSFSKSYEQYF
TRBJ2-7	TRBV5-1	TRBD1	CASSPGEGGFPIHEQYF
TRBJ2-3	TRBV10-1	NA	CASSVALEVSTDTQYF
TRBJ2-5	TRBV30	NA	CAWRQETQYF
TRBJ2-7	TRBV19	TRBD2	CASSIAVAGTYEQYF
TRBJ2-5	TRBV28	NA	CASSFVQGDVQETQYF
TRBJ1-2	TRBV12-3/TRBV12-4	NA	CASSLGEAAYGYTF
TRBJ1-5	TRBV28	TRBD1	CASSQQGTGNQPQHF
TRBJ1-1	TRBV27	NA	CASSLFEGDTEAFF
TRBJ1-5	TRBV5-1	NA	CASSFDSGNQPQHF
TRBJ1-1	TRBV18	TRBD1	CASSPDRGPYTEAFF
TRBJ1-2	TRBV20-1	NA	CSAGDGDYYGYTF
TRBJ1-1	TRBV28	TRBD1	CASSLPRVGQGGAFF
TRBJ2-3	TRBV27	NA	CASTRGAGDTQYF
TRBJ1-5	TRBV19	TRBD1	CASSIGQAHNQPQHF
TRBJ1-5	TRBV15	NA	CATSRDRGQNNQPQHF
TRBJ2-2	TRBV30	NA	CAFTWAHTGELFF
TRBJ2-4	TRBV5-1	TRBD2	CASSLGTSGRNIQYF
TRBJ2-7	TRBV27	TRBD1	CASSLLTGGSYEQYF
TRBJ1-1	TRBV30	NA	CARVGGLGLMNTEAFF
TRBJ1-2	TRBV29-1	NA	CSVEGGASYGYTF
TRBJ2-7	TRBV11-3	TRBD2	CASSPAGGPHEQYF
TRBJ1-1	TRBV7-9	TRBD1	CASSRDRDYTEAFF
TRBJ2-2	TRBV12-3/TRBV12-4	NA	CATRLGTITGELFF
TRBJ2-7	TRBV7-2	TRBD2	CASSIKTVRTSAAYEQYF